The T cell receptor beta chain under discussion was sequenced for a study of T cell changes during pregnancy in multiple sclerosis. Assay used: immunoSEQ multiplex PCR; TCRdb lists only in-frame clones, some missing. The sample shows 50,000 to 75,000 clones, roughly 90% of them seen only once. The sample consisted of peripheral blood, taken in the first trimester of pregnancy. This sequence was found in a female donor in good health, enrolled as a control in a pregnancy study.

The CDR3: CASTQGAYNSPLHF. The CDR3 DNA sequence: TGTGCCAGCACCCAGGGTGCCTATAATTCACCCCTCCACTTT. This chain links TRBV6-5 with TRBJ1-6; weak D call: TRBD1 (5 bases). Trimming shortened V by 7 bases and J by 2 bases, and 9 bases separated the two germline ends. The length of the CDR3 is 14 residues. Germline values: CDR1 MNHEY, CDR2 SVGAGI.